Shown below are 15 T cell receptor beta chains from a single sample sequenced in a study of Graves' ophthalmopathy and Graves' hyperthyroidism. Amplifying from RNA transcripts, the study obtained TCR beta CDR3 regions. Investigators did first-round RT-PCR with HTBI primers, then second-round multiplex PCR. Each CDR3 protein is one row after TCRdb ran MiXCR on the multiplex PCR reads. This table has roughly 420,000 distinct CDR3 sequences, 20% to 25% appearing once. The sample taken for sequencing was peripheral blood. Receptor source: a young woman with stable Graves' hyperthyroidism.

This clonotype was recorded many times. The chain combines TRBV27 with TRBJ2-7; TRBD2 is a possible D gene (6 bases). Trimming pared 4 bases from V and 6 bases from J, leaving 13 bases between. This CDR3 contains 13 residues. Germline V lookup: CDR1 MNHEY, CDR2 SMNVEV (reference sequence). Here the CDR3 reads CASSWTGVGEQYF. The CDR3 nucleotides are TGTGCCAGCAGTTGGACGGGAGTAGGCGAGCAGTACTTC.

This clonotype was counted many times. CDR3 sequence: CASSLYPGPRYTGELFF. CDR3 nucleotides: TGTGCCAGCAGCTTATATCCGGGGCCGAGGTACACCGGGGAGCTGTTTTTT. V is TRBV7-2 and J is TRBJ2-2; tentatively, D is TRBD1 or TRBD2 (5 bases each). The germline gives CDR1 SGHTA, CDR2 FQGNSA. V lost 2 bases, J lost 3 bases, and 16 bases lay in between. The CDR3 extends over 17 amino acids.

The chain has TRBV2 and TRBJ1-2; D might be TRBD1 (5 bases). The CDR3 is made up of 15 amino acids. The V and J ends lost 8 bases and 2 bases respectively, with 18 bases between them. Per the germline V gene, CDR1 is SNHLY and CDR2 is FYNNEI. The CDR3: CASVNAEDRNYGYTF. CDR3 nucleotides: TGTGCCAGCGTAAACGCGGAAGACAGAAACTATGGCTACACCTTC.

In its sample, this clonotype was seen many times. The chain recombines TRBV18 with TRBJ2-5; 7 positions match TRBD2. In germline, CDR1 is KGHSH, CDR2 LQKENI. CDR3 length equals 15 residues. The junction had 7 bases not matched to a gene; V was cut back by 2 bases and J by 4 bases. The DNA of the CDR3 is TGTGCCAGCTCACCAGAGAGGGAGGGCCGAGAGACCCAGTACTTC. This gives the protein CASSPEREGRETQYF.

This clonotype has a count of ten or more. The chain joins TRBV20-1 to TRBJ2-2, with D possibly matching TRBD1 (6 bases). Trimming removed 1 base at V and 5 bases at J, with 17 bases between. Germline V CDR1 and CDR2: DFQATT, SNEGSKA (reference sequence). The CDR3 runs to 16 residues. CDR3 sequence reads: CSARGPDRRSTGELFF. For the CDR3, the DNA is TGCAGTGCTAGAGGCCCCGACAGGAGGAGTACCGGGGAGCTGTTTTTT.

V and J are TRBV7-2 and TRBJ1-2; D is ambiguous. The length of the CDR3 is 12 residues. With 3 bases removed from V and 5 bases from J, the gap between germline ends came to 7 bases. Per the germline V gene, CDR1 is SGHTA and CDR2 is FQGNSA. CDR3 sequence: CASSFGVYGYTF. CDR3 nucleotides: TGTGCCAGCAGCTTTGGGGTGTATGGCTACACCTTC.

V is TRBV7-2 and J is TRBJ2-6; 11 bases fit TRBD1. CDR3 size: 20 residues. The germline gives CDR1 SGHTA, CDR2 FQGNSA. The V gene end was trimmed by 5 bases and the J gene end by 0 bases; junction bases not matched to a gene: 12. The DNA of the CDR3 is TGTGCCAGCAGCGCGGACAGGGGGCCCCTCGATTTCTCTGGGGCCAACGTCCTGACTTTC. Amino acid sequence: CASSADRGPLDFSGANVLTF.

At least ten counts were recorded for this clonotype. This chain links TRBV4-3 with TRBJ1-2, with unresolved D. The CDR3 covers 19 residues. Trimming stripped 7 bases from V and 4 bases from J, with 31 bases between. Germline CDR1 and CDR2: LGHNA and YSLEER. CDR3 sequence: CASTKGRLEPSAIGYGYTF. CDR3 nucleotides: TGCGCCAGCACAAAGGGAAGGCTAGAACCATCGGCTATCGGCTATGGCTACACCTTC.

This clonotype has a handful of counts. The genes are TRBV18 and TRBJ1-2; 8 nucleotides line up with TRBD1. The CDR3 length is 14 residues. The germline V gene has CDR1 KGHSH and CDR2 LQKENI. Unmatched junction bases numbered 7, after V lost 3 bases and J lost 7 bases. This CDR3 reads CASSPPNRGSGYTF. The CDR3, as DNA: TGTGCCAGCTCACCCCCGAACAGGGGGTCTGGCTACACCTTC.

A few counts support this clonotype. The chain carries TRBV6-5 and TRBJ2-1, with TRBD1 identical over 8 bases. Trimming removed 0 bases from V and 6 bases from J; junction bases left unmatched: 10. The CDR3 is 17 residues long. From germline, CDR1 is MNHEY and CDR2 SVGAGI. The CDR3 region is CASSYSRTGYGVNEQFF. The CDR3 DNA reads as TGTGCCAGCAGTTACTCCCGGACAGGGTACGGGGTCAATGAGCAGTTCTTC.

This clonotype was observed a few times. The rearrangement links TRBV11-2 to TRBJ2-7, with 7 positions matching TRBD2. Germline CDR1 SGHAT, CDR2 FQNNGV. J lost 1 base, V lost 5 bases, and 5 bases had no gene match. This CDR3 is built from 14 residues. The CDR3 bases are TGTGCCAGCAGCCCCACTAGCGAGTCCTACGAGCAGTACTTC. Translation: CASSPTSESYEQYF.

This clonotype showed up many times. The chain combines TRBV6-1 with TRBJ2-7, with D maybe TRBD1 (5 bases). V lost 7 bases, J lost 6 bases, and 10 bases lay in between. Germline V gene lookup returns CDR1 MNHNS and CDR2 SASEGT. This CDR3 spans 11 amino acids. CDR3 loop: CASIGRGEQYF. The CDR3 DNA reads as TGTGCCAGCATTGGTAGGGGCGAGCAGTACTTC.

This clonotype came up many times. The J gene is TRBJ2-5, the V gene TRBV9; 11 bases are shared with TRBD2. This CDR3 has 16 amino acids. J lost 5 bases, V lost 3 bases, and 9 bases had no gene match. CDR1 and CDR2 from the germline V gene are SGDLS and YYNGEE. The DNA for the CDR3 is TGTGCCAGCAGCGCTAGCGGGAGGACTACGTCGGAGACCCAGTACTTC. It translates to CASSASGRTTSETQYF.

The rearrangement joins TRBV7-8 to TRBJ1-1; D is unresolved. Germline lookup yields CDR1 SGHVS and CDR2 FQNEAQ. The germline V and J ends were trimmed by 5 bases and 6 bases, with 13 bases remaining between them. The CDR3 loop spans 13 amino acids. The CDR3 bases are TGTGCCAGCAGCCCCACAGTTTACGCTGAAGCTTTCTTT. Translating it yields CASSPTVYAEAFF. Full variable domain (outside the CDR3, taken from reference TRBV7-8 and TRBJ1-1): GAGVSQSPRYKVAKRGQDVALRCDPISGHVSLFWYQQALGQGPEFLTYFQNEAQLDKSGLPSDRFFAERPEGSVSTLKIQRTQQEDSAVYLCASSPTVYAEAFFGQGTRLTVV.

This clonotype was seen ten or more times. V is TRBV12-3 or TRBV12-4 and J is TRBJ1-2, with D perhaps matching TRBD1 (6 bases). CDR3 size: 12 residues. The V gene lost 3 bases and the J gene lost 8 bases, with 10 bases spanning the gap. The CDR3 sequence is CASSFSQGGYTF. CDR3 nucleotides: TGTGCCAGCAGTTTTTCCCAGGGGGGCTACACCTTC.